This T cell receptor beta chain stems from a study of shared clonotypes between healthy human individuals. Whole-study context: CD4 naive cells filled three plates per donor, CD4 memory three, CD8 naive two and CD8 memory one.

Regarding the study as a whole: On the whole, naive subsets had larger estimated richness than memory subsets had.

With regard to this clone: Its specificity is unknown.

Libraries were prepared by immunoSEQ multiplex PCR; TCRdb keeps only in-frame clonotypes and omits some of them. This sample yields around 1.1 million clones, of which roughly 74% are seen a single time; roughly 0.55% belongs to the top ten. The sequence was obtained from a man aged 18 to 29 in good health. Some clones in this sample may be carry-over from other donors' samples. The specimen sequenced was memory CD4+ T cells from PBMCs. The subset was: CD45RA-negative fraction.

The CDR3 nucleotides read TGTGCCAGCTCACCACCCCTACAGGGGGCCAAAAACATTCAGTACTTC. Protein: CASSPPLQGAKNIQYF. The chain joins TRBV18 to TRBJ2-4, with TRBD1 matching over 7 bases. The CDR3 is made up of 16 amino acids. V shed 0 bases, J shed 1 base, and the junction held 3 bases outside the gene matches. Germline CDR1 is KGHSH and CDR2 is LQKENI.